This T cell receptor beta chain originates from a study of cytomegalovirus exposure and HLA in healthy donors. Study summary: Early released data comprised 75 million to 100 million unique TCRs from HLA-typed donors.

Trimming removed 3 bases at V and 0 bases at J, with 15 bases between. The CDR3 has 18 amino acids. Germline assignment: CDR1 ENHRY and CDR2 SYGVKD. Whole-study findings and limits: DRB1 had the most TCR associations and HLA-C the fewest, a later analysis found, with rates varying by HLA locus.

Points on this clone: Its antigen is currently unknown.

In the PCR, 60 Vbeta and 13 Jbeta primers were used. Produced via immunoSEQ multiplex PCR; TCRdb's table is partial and in-frame only. The table shows more than 150,000 clones, with around 80% occurring only once. V usage is TRBV10-3 and J usage is TRBJ2-6; D may be TRBD1 (6 bases). The sample taken for sequencing was PBMCs. This receptor was taken from a girl between 5 and 17 years old in good health and CMV-seropositive. The CDR3 region is CAISDLGQRSSGANVLTF. DNA of the CDR3: TGTGCCATCAGTGACCTTGGACAGAGAAGCTCTGGGGCCAACGTCCTGACTTTC.